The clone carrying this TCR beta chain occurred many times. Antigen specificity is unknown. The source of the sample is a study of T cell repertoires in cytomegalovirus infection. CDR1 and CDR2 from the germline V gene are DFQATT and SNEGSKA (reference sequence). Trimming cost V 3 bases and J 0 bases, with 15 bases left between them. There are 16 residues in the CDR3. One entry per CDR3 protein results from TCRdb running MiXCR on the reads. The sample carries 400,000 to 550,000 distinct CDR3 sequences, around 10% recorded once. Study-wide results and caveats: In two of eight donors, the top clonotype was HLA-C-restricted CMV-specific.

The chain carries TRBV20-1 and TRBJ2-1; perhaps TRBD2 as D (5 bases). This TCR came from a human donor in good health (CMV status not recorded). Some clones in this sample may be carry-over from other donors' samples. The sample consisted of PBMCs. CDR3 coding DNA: TGCAGTGCTAGGAGGGCTACCGATAGCTCCTACAATGAGCAGTTCTTC. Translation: CSARRATDSSYNEQFF.